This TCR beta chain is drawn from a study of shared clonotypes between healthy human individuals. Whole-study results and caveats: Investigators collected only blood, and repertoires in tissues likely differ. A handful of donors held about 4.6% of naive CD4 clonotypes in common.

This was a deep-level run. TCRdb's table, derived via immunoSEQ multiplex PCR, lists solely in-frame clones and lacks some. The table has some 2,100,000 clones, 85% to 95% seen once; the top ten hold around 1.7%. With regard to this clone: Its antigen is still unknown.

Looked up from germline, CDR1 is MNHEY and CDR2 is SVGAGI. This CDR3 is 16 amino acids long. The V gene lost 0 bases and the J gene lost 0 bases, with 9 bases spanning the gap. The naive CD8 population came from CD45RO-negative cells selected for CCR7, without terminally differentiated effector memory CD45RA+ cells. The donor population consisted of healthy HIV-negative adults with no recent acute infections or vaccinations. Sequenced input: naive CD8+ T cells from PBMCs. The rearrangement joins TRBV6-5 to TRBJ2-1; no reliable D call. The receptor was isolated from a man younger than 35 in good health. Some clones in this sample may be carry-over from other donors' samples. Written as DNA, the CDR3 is TGTGCCAGCAGTTACTCGGTCTGGAGCTCCTACAATGAGCAGTTCTTC. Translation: CASSYSVWSSYNEQFF.